The 26 T cell receptor beta chains in this list originate from one sample, sequenced in a study of tumor-infiltrating lymphocytes in primary liver carcinoma (TCRdb year 2017). TCRdb shows the sequencer as Illumina HiSeq 2500. Starting from 500 to 600 ng total RNA, TCRbeta-specific cDNA was produced by reverse transcription with a constant-region primer and ProtoScript II reverse transcriptase. Construction of the TCRbeta libraries relied on three nested rounds of multiplex PCR, following a slightly modified ARM-PCR procedure. Each of the first two PCR rounds ran for 9 to 11 cycles using multiplex TRBV1-TRBV30 forward primers together with a Cbeta reverse primer. The public reads were run again by TCRdb, first through fastp at Q25 and then through MiXCR, and only productive beta chains were kept. Duplicate CDR3 protein sequences are folded into a single record with the most common DNA and genes. This sample comprises about 210,000 distinct CDR3 sequences, about two thirds of them detected only once. Jointly, the top ten make up 6% to 8.5% of the sample.

Blood RNA was extracted from unsorted whole blood with TRIzol reagent; germline DNA came from the DNeasy Blood & Tissue kit. The source material was peripheral blood. These receptors originate from an older woman with primary liver carcinoma and hepatitis B virus infection.

Regarding this clonotype: Its ends do not fully match the called genes, so a read error is possible. The chain is built from TRBV4-2 and TRBJ2-1; D is unclear. The CDR3 sequence is 16 residues long. Germline V gene lookup returns CDR1 LGHNA and CDR2 YNFKEQ. CDR3 sequence reads: CASSQEWVASYNEQFF. The CDR3 coding sequence is TGTGCCAGCAGTCAAGAGTGGGTGGCGTCCTACAATGAGCAGTTCTTC.

The chain recombines TRBV12-3 or TRBV12-4 with TRBJ1-2; 8 bases map to TRBD1. The V and J ends lost 5 bases and 9 bases, in that order; junction bases with no gene match: 11. This CDR3 has 14 amino acids. CDR3 region: CASSPPRTGFSYTF. For the CDR3, the DNA is TGTGCCAGCAGTCCTCCCCGGACAGGGTTCAGCTACACCTTC.

Turning to this clonotype: The junction and the germline gene differ at one end; a read error may be behind it. The J gene is TRBJ2-5, the V gene TRBV28, with 11 nucleotides matching TRBD2. Germline assignment: CDR1 MDHEN and CDR2 SYDVKM. CDR3 length: 16 residues. The chain's CDR3 is CASSLTGTSGGETQHF. CDR3 nucleotides: TGTGCCAGCAGTTTAACCGGGACTAGCGGAGGCGAGACCCAGCACTTC.

Regarding this clonotype: This may be a read error, as it is one base from a much larger clone. This chain links TRBV6-6 with TRBJ2-5; 8 positions match TRBD1. The CDR3 is made up of 14 amino acids. Germline CDR1 is MNHNY and CDR2 is SVGAGI (reference sequence). In nucleotides, the CDR3 is TGTGCCAGAAGTTACGGGACAGGATTGGAGACCCAGTACTTC. Protein: CARSYGTGLETQYF.

The genes are TRBV21-1 and TRBJ2-2; the DNA was not compared with TRBD1, the D call given in the table. TRBV21-1 represents a pseudogene. The CDR3 runs to 15 residues. In DNA form, the CDR3 reads TGTGCCAGCAATAAACGAGGGGAGTACACCGGGGAGCTGTTTTTT. Protein: CASNKRGEYTGELFF.

Details on this clonotype: The junction shows a germline mismatch at one end, possibly a read error. The rearrangement links TRBV7-8 to TRBJ1-1; TRBD1 is a possible D gene (6 bases). Looked up from germline, CDR1 is SGHVS and CDR2 is FQNEAQ. This CDR3 spans 15 amino acids. The CDR3 nucleotides are TGTACCAGCAGCTTACTGGGGGCCATGAACACTGAAGCTTTCTTT. Amino acid sequence: CTSSLLGAMNTEAFF.

Here the CDR3 reads CAGNRPTSYEQYF. DNA of the CDR3: TGTGCCGGCAATCGCCCCACATCCTACGAGCAGTACTTC. The rearrangement uses TRBV28 and TRBJ2-7; the D is unclear. V was pared by 11 bases and J by 1 base, with 15 bases between. The germline CDR1 and CDR2 sequences are MDHEN and SYDVKM. The CDR3 loop spans 13 amino acids.

Of note for this clonotype: This may stem from a read error, because a much larger clone lies one nucleotide away. The rearrangement uses TRBV6-5 and TRBJ2-5; possibly TRBD2 for D (6 bases). Germline CDR1 and CDR2: MNHEY and SVGAGI. The CDR3 runs to 15 residues. The CDR3 nucleotides read TGTGCCAGCAGTTACTCGCGGGATACCCAAGAGGCCCAGTACTTC. It codes for CASSYSRDTQEAQYF.

Regarding this clonotype: No conserved phenylalanine or tryptophan is present at the end of the CDR3, so a read error is the likely explanation. The chain joins TRBV18 to TRBJ2-6, with D perhaps given as TRBD1 or TRBD2 (5 bases each). V shed 5 bases and J shed 0 bases, with 11 bases lying between them. The CDR3 consists of 16 residues. CDR1 and CDR2 from the germline V gene are KGHSH and LQKENI. The CDR3 reads CASSWGYNSGANVLTL. In DNA form, the CDR3 reads TGTGCCAGCTCATGGGGGTATAACTCTGGGGCCAACGTCCTGACTCTC.

The chain combines TRBV11-2 with TRBJ2-3, with D perhaps given as TRBD1 or TRBD2 (6 bases each). Germline assignment: CDR1 SGHAT and CDR2 FQNNGV. The CDR3 runs 16 residues. Between the trimmed V and J ends, which lost 9 bases and 6 bases, there was a span of 25 bases. CDR3 amino acids: CASSPGMEGDRDTQYF. The DNA of the CDR3 is TGTGCCAGTAGCCCGGGGATGGAGGGGGATAGGGATACGCAGTATTTT.

This clonotype was seen repeatedly, ten times or more. The V call is TRBV12-3 or TRBV12-4, the J call TRBJ2-1, with D perhaps matching TRBD2 (5 bases). Trimming took off 3 bases at V and 4 bases at J, with 10 bases between the two ends. The CDR3 spans 14 residues. The CDR3 DNA reads as TGTGCCAGCAGTTTGGTAGCGAGATACAATGAGCAGTTCTTC. It encodes CASSLVARYNEQFF.

Concerning this clonotype itself: The junction shows a germline mismatch at one end, possibly a read error. V is TRBV6-6 and J is TRBJ2-2; 7 nucleotides align to TRBD1. Germline CDR1 is MNHNY and CDR2 is SVGAGI (reference sequence). This CDR3 is 15 amino acids long. The CDR3 region has the DNA TGTGCCAGCATTTACAGACAGGGCGGGACCGGGGAGCTGTTTTTT. The encoded protein is CASIYRQGGTGELFF.

In regard to this clonotype: Here the CDR3 omits its conserved ending phenylalanine or tryptophan, so a read error is the likely source. This chain joins TRBV5-4 and TRBJ2-7; 11 nucleotides line up with TRBD2. This CDR3 has 16 amino acids. Germline assignment: CDR1 SGHNT and CDR2 YYREEE (reference sequence). The CDR3 region is CVSSPPGSGRAYEQYC. The CDR3, as DNA: TGTGTCAGCAGCCCACCGGGTAGCGGGAGGGCGTACGAGCAGTACTGC.

The genes are TRBV28 and TRBJ2-7; TRBD2 matches at 7 bases. This CDR3 comprises 13 residues. The V segment lost 6 bases and the J segment 7 bases; nucleotides outside the gene matches: 9. Germline loops: CDR1 MDHEN, CDR2 SYDVKM. The CDR3 protein is CASSTRLGGEQYF. CDR3 nucleotide sequence: TGTGCCAGCAGCACCCGGTTGGGAGGGGAGCAGTACTTC.

Worth noting for this clonotype: Germline is not matched at one junction end, which may reflect a read error. The rearrangement links TRBV11-1 to TRBJ2-1; D remains unclear. Germline V lookup: CDR1 SGHAT, CDR2 FQDESV (reference sequence). CDR3 length: 16 amino acids. CDR3: CASSSFAKSSYIEQFF. For the CDR3, the DNA is TGTGCCAGCAGCAGTTTTGCGAAGAGCTCCTACATTGAGCAGTTCTTC.

Points on this clonotype: This may stem from a read error, because a much larger clone lies one nucleotide away. The chain couples TRBV6-2 or TRBV6-3 to TRBJ2-7; D unresolved. CDR3 length: 11 amino acids. The V end lost 4 bases, the J end lost 4 bases, and 5 bases lay between the germline ends. In germline, CDR1 is MNHEY, CDR2 SVGEGT. CDR3 sequence: CASSSWYEQYF. The CDR3 DNA follows: TGTGCCAGCAGTTCGTGGTACGAGCAGTACTTC.

By share of the sample, this clonotype is medium-sized. The rearrangement links TRBV11-2 to TRBJ2-7; 9 nucleotides match TRBD2. J lost 0 bases, V lost 3 bases, and 0 bases had no gene match. Germline CDR1 and CDR2: SGHAT and FQNNGV. The CDR3 covers 14 residues. CDR3 DNA: TGTGCCAGCAGCTTTAGCGGGGGCTCCTACGAGCAGTACTTC. As protein: CASSFSGGSYEQYF.

A note on this clonotype: A read error is possible here, since a much larger clone lies one base away. J is TRBJ2-4 and V is TRBV14; TRBD2 agrees at 14 bases. There are 14 residues in the CDR3. V gave up 6 bases and J gave up 12 bases; unmatched junction bases: 7. CDR1 and CDR2 from the germline V gene are SGHDN and FVKESK. CDR3 sequence (DNA): TGTGCCAGCAGACGAGCGGGGACTAGCGGGAGTCAGTACTTC. This sequence encodes CASRRAGTSGSQYF.

This clonotype was seen many times. The chain uses TRBV4-2 and TRBJ1-2; tentatively, D is TRBD1 (6 bases). Per germline, CDR1 LGHNA and CDR2 YNFKEQ. The CDR3 spans 15 residues. V gave up 0 bases and J gave up 7 bases, with 15 bases separating them. The CDR3 protein is CASSQEVQGRGGYTF. CDR3 in DNA: TGTGCCAGCAGCCAAGAGGTACAGGGAAGGGGTGGCTACACCTTC.

This clonotype was recorded many times. This chain joins TRBV5-6 and TRBJ1-2; 7 nucleotides line up with TRBD1. CDR3 size: 14 residues. CDR1 is SGHDT and CDR2 is YYEEEE in the germline V gene. Trimming at V came to 4 bases and at J to 8 bases, leaving 11 bases not matched to a gene. CDR3 coding DNA: TGTGCCAGCAGCCGTCGACAGGGCAGTCACGGCTACACCTTC. Its protein is CASSRRQGSHGYTF. Combining the CDR3 with reference TRBV5-6 and TRBJ1-2 gives the whole variable domain DAGVTQSPTHLIKTRGQQVTLRCSPKSGHDTVSWYQQALGQGPQFIFQYYEEEERQRGNFPDRFSGHQFPNYSSELNVNALLLGDSALYLCASSRRQGSHGYTFGSGTRLTVV.

As concerns this clonotype: One end of the junction does not line up with germline, which may come from a read error. The chain recombines TRBV11-3 with TRBJ2-1; no clear D. This CDR3 is 12 amino acids long. Germline V gene sequence: CDR1 SGHNT, CDR2 YENEEA. The CDR3 region has the DNA TGTGCCAGCGGCTCCAAATTCGATGAACAGTTCTTC. Amino acid sequence: CASGSKFDEQFF.

Concerning this clonotype: At one boundary the junction diverges from the germline segment, which might be a read error. The chain links TRBV6-5 to TRBJ2-1, with TRBD2 as a possible D gene (5 bases). Germline V CDR1 and CDR2: MNHEY, SVGAGI. This CDR3 region has 14 residues. The CDR3 DNA is TGTGCCAACACCATCGGACCTCGGGGAAATGAGCAGTTCTTT. Protein sequence: CANTIGPRGNEQFF.

The gene calls are TRBV11-3 and TRBJ2-3, with 9 bases matching TRBD2. The CDR3 length is 16 residues. CDR1 and CDR2 (germline): SGHNT, YENEEA. CDR3 nucleotide sequence: TGTGTCCGCAGCTTAGGCCTAGCGGGACCCACAGATACGCAGTATTTT. Residues: CVRSLGLAGPTDTQYF.

About this clonotype: The junction departs from the called germline gene at one end, perhaps through a read error. J is TRBJ2-7 and V is TRBV4-1, with D unclear. From germline, CDR1 is MGHRA and CDR2 YSYEKL. The CDR3 has 14 amino acids. This chain's CDR3 is CTSSPKTGNYEQYF. In DNA, the CDR3 is TGCACCAGCAGCCCCAAGACTGGTAACTACGAGCAGTACTTC.

With regard to this clonotype: A single base separates this from a much larger clone, so it may be a read error. This chain connects TRBV28 to TRBJ2-7, with D uncertain. The CDR3 covers 12 residues. Germline CDR1 reads MDHEN; CDR2 reads SYDVKM. V lost 6 bases to trimming and J lost 4 bases, with 10 bases between them. The DNA for the CDR3 is TGTGCCAGCAGCTGTTTGGGGTACGAGCAGTACTTC. The encoded protein is CASSCLGYEQYF.

With respect to this clonotype: This may stem from a read error, because a much larger clone lies one nucleotide away. V gene TRBV5-1 combines with J gene TRBJ1-1; no reliable D call. The CDR3 is 14 amino acids. V dropped 4 bases and J dropped 0 bases, with 10 bases sitting between them. Germline CDR1 SGHRS, CDR2 YFSETQ. This CDR3 is CASSLDRMNTEAFF. The CDR3 nucleotides read TGCGCCAGCAGCCTCGATAGAATGAACACTGAAGCTTTCTTT.